The T cell receptor beta chain described here comes from a study of human T cells and chemical hapten exposure. As to treatment: therapeutic diphenylcyclopropenone sensitization with weekly scalp DPC. This CDR3 region has 11 residues. V was trimmed by 4 bases and J by 11 bases, leaving 12 bases between them. CDR1 and CDR2 (germline): SGDLS, YYNGEE. As to this clonotype: The target antigen is unknown.

Study-level points and caveats: Sensitizing with DPC caused no change in TCRs above 1 in 1000 frequency. Each of the donors had alopecia, so their immune responses may not resemble those of healthy people. Patch test score rose with PT1 expanded TCR count, significant at thresholds 8, 16 and 32, not 4.

It was the library that attached unique molecular identifiers to individual cDNA molecules. TCRdb ran MiXCR on the reads and lists one entry per CDR3 protein. The repertoire holds under 5,500 distinct CDR3 sequences, with roughly 50% as singletons. This chain uses TRBV9 with TRBJ1-1; unclear D gene. The sequencing here drew on whole blood, taken before DPC sensitization or 2, 6, or about 24 weeks after (not recorded which). This receptor was taken from an adult with alopecia areata. Some clones in this sample may be carry-over from other donors' samples. This table probably holds off-target reads from a library built for another chain. CDR3 bases: TGTGCCAGCAGCCCAAAGACCCGGGCTTTCTTT. Translation: CASSPKTRAFF.